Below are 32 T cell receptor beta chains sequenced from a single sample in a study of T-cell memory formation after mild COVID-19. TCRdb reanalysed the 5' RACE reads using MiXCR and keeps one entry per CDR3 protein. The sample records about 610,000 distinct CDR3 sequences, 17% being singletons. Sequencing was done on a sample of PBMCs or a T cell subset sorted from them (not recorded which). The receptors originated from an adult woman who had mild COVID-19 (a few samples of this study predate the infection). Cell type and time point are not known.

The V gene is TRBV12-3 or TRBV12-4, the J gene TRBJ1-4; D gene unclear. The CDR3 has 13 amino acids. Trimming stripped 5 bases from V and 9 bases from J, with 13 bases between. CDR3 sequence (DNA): TGTGCCAGCAGTCCGCTCGGTGGGAAAAAACTGTTTTTT. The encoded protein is CASSPLGGKKLFF.

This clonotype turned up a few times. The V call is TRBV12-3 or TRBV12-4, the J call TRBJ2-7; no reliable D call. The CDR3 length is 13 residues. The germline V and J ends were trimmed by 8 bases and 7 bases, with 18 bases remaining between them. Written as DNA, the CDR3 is TGTGCCAGCCAACAGTTCCAGATGTCGGAGCAGTACTTC. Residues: CASQQFQMSEQYF.

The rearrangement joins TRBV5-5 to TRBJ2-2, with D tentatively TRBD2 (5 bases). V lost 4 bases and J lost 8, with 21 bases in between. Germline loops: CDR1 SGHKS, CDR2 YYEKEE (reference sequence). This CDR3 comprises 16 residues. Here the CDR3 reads CASSLGLLGGGGELFF. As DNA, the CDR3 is TGTGCCAGCAGCCTAGGACTGCTCGGTGGTGGTGGGGAGCTGTTTTTT.

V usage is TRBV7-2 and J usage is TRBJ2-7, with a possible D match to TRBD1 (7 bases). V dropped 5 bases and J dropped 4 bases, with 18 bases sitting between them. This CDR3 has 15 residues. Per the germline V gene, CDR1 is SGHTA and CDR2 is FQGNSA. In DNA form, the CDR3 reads TGTGCCAGCAGCCCAGACGGAGGGGGCGGTTACGAGCAGTACTTC. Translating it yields CASSPDGGGGYEQYF.

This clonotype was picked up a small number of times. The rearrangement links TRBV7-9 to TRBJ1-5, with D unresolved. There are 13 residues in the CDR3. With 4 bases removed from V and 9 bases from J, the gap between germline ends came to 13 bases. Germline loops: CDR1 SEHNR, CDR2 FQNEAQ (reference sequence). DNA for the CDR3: TGTGCCAGCAGCTCAGAAAGAAATGGGCCCCAGCATTTT. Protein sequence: CASSSERNGPQHF.

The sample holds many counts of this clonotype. The CDR3 coding sequence is TGTGCCAGCAGCTTAGACTGGTCCTACGAGCAGTACTTC. It is translated as CASSLDWSYEQYF. The chain carries TRBV7-2 and TRBJ2-7; D call uncertain. The CDR3 covers 13 residues. Trimming pared 1 base from V and 1 base from J, leaving 5 bases between. Germline V gene sequence: CDR1 SGHTA, CDR2 FQGNSA.

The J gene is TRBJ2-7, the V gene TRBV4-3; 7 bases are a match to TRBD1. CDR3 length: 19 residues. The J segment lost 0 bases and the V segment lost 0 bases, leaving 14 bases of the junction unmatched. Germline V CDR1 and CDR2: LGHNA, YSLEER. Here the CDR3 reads CASSQEKSPGTASSYEQYF. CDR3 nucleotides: TGCGCCAGCAGCCAAGAGAAATCCCCCGGGACAGCGAGCTCCTACGAGCAGTACTTC.

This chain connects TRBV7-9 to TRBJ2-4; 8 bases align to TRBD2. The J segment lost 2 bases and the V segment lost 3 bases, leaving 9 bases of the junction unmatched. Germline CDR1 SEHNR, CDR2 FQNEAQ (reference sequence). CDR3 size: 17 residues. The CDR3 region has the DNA TGTGCCAGCAGCTTCACTGGACTAGCAGAAACCAAAAACATTCAGTACTTC. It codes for CASSFTGLAETKNIQYF.

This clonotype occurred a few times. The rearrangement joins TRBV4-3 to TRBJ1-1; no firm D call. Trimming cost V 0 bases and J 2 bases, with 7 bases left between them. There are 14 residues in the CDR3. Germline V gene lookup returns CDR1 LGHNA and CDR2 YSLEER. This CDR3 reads CASSQDGINTEAFF. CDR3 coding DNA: TGCGCCAGCAGCCAAGACGGGATAAACACTGAAGCTTTCTTT.

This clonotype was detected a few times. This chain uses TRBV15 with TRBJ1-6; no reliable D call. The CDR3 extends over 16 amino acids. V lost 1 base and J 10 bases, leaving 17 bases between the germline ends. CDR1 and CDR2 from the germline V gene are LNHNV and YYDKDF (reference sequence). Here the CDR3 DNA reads TGTGCCACCAGCAGAGGACCGGCAGATATAACCTCACCCCTCCACTTT. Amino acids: CATSRGPADITSPLHF.

The CDR3 bases are TGTGCCAGCAGTGACCCTCTCTTCTGGGTCTGGACGCAGTATTTT. Its protein is CASSDPLFWVWTQYF. V usage is TRBV6-4 and J usage is TRBJ2-3, with D hard to call. The CDR3 loop spans 15 amino acids. The ends were cut back, 2 bases at V and 9 bases at J, with 18 bases in the middle. Germline V CDR1 and CDR2: MRHNA, SNTAGT.

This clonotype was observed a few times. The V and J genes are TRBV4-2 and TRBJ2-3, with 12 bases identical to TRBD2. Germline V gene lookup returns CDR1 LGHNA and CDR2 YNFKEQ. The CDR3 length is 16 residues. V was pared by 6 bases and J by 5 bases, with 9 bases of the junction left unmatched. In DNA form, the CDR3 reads TGTGCCAGCAGGTACCGACTAGCGGGAGTGGGAGATACGCAGTATTTT. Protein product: CASRYRLAGVGDTQYF.

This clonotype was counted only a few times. DNA for the CDR3: TGCGCCAGCAGCTTCCATGCAGGGGCCCCTGAAGCTTTCTTT. This translates into CASSFHAGAPEAFF. This rearrangement joins TRBV5-1 to TRBJ1-1; perhaps TRBD1 as D (6 bases). The CDR3 runs to 14 residues. V was trimmed by 2 bases and J by 6 bases, leaving 14 bases between them. CDR1 SGHRS and CDR2 YFSETQ come from the germline V gene.

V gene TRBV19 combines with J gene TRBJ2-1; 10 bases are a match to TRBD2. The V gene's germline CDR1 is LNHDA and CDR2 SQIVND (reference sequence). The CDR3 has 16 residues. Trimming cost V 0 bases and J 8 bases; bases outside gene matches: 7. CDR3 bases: TGTGCCAGTAGTATAGATGCTAGCGGGAGAATCTATGAGCAGTTCTTC. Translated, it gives CASSIDASGRIYEQFF.

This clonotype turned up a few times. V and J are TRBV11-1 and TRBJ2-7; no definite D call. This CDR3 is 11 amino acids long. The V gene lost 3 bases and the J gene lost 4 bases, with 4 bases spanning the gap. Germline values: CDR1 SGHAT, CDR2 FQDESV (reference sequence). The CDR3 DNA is TGTGCCAGCAGCTTCGATTACGAGCAGTACTTC. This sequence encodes CASSFDYEQYF.

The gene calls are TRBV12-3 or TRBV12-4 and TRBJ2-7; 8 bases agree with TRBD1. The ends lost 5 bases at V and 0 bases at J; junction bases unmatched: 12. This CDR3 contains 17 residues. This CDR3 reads CASSPPRTGWTSYEQYF. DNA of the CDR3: TGTGCCAGCAGTCCCCCCCGGACAGGGTGGACCTCCTACGAGCAGTACTTC.

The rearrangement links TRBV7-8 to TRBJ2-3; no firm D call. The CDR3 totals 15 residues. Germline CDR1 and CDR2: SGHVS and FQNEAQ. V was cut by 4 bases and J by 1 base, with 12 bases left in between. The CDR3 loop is CASSSPSAGTDTQYF. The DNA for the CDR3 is TGTGCCAGCAGCTCCCCGTCGGCCGGCACAGATACGCAGTATTTT.

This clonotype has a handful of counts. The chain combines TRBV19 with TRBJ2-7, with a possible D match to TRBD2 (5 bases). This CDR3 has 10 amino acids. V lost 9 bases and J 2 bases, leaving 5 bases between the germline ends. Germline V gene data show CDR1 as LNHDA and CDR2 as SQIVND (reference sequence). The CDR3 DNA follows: TGTGCCAGCGGGGCCTACGAGCAGTACTTC. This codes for CASGAYEQYF.

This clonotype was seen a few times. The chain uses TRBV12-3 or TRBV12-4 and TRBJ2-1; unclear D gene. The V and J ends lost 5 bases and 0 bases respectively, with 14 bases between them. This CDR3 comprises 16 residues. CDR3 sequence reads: CASSARAQSSYNEQFF. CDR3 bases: TGTGCCAGCAGTGCCCGGGCCCAAAGCTCCTACAATGAGCAGTTCTTC.

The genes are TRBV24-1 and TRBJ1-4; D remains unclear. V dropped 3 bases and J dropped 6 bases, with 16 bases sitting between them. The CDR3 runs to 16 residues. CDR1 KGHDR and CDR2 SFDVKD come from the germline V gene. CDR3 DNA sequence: TGTGCCACCAGTGATGGTCCGGGAGGTCCGGATGAAAAACTGTTTTTT. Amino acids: CATSDGPGGPDEKLFF.

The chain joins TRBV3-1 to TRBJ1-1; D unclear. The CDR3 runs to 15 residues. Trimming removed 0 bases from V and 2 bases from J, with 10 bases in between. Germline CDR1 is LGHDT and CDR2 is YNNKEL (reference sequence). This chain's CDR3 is CASSQEGVGNTEAFF. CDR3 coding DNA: TGTGCCAGCAGCCAAGAAGGCGTTGGAAACACTGAAGCTTTCTTT.

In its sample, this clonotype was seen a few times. CDR3: CASSPFGTGVSYEQYF. The CDR3, as DNA: TGTGCCAGCTCCCCCTTCGGGACAGGGGTTTCCTACGAGCAGTACTTC. This chain links TRBV18 with TRBJ2-7, with TRBD1 matching over 10 bases. Germline V gives CDR1 KGHSH, CDR2 LQKENI. The CDR3 loop spans 16 amino acids. V trimming: 6 bases; J trimming: 1 base; junction bases outside the gene matches: 9.

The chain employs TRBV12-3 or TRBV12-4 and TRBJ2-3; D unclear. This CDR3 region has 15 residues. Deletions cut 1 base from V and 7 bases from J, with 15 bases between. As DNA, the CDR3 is TGTGCCAGCAGTTTAGGAGCAATTAGCTCCCATACGCAGTATTTT. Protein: CASSLGAISSHTQYF.

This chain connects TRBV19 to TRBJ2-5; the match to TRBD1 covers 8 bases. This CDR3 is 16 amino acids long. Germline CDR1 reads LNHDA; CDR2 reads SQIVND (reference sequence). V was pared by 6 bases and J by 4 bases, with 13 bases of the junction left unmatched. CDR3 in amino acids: CASSRTGIVFGETQYF. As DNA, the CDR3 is TGTGCCAGTAGCCGGACAGGGATCGTGTTTGGAGAGACCCAGTACTTC.

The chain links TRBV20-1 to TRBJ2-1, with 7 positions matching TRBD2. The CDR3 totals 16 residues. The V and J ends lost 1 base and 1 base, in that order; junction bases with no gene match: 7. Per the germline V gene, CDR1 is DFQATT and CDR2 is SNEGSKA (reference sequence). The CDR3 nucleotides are TGCAGTGCTAGAGGTGCCCTAGCGGTGTCCTACAATGAGCAGTTCTTC. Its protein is CSARGALAVSYNEQFF.

In DNA form, the CDR3 reads TGTGCCAGCTCACTACTATCCGCGGGAGACAATACGCAGTATTTT. Translating gives CASSLLSAGDNTQYF. V and J are TRBV18 and TRBJ2-3; TRBD2 agrees at 7 bases. V lost 4 bases to trimming and J lost 7 bases; unmatched junction nucleotides: 11. The CDR3 is made up of 15 amino acids. Per germline, CDR1 KGHSH and CDR2 LQKENI.

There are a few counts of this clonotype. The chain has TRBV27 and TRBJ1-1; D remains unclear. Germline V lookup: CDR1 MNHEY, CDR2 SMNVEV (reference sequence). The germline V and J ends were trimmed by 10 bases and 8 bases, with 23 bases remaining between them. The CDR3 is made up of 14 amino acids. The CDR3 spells CATQGLGPKGEAFF. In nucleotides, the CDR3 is TGTGCCACCCAAGGACTTGGGCCTAAGGGAGAAGCTTTCTTT.

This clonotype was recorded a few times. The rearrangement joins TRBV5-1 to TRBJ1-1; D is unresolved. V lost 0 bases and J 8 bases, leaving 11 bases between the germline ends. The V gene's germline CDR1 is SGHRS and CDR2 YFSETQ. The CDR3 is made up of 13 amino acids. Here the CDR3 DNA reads TGCGCCAGCAGCTTGGGGTACAGCCTAGAAGCTTTCTTT. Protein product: CASSLGYSLEAFF.

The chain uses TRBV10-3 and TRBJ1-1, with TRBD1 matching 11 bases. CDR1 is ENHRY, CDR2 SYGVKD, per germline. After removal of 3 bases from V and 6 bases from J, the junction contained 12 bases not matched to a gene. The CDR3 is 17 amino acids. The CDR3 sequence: CAISERLGTGGTAEAFF. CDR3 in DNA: TGTGCCATCAGTGAACGTTTAGGGACAGGGGGGACTGCTGAAGCTTTCTTT.

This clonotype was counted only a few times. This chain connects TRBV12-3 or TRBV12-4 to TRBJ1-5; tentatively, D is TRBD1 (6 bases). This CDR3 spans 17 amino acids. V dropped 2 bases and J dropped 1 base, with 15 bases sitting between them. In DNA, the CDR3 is TGTGCCAGCAGTTTAAATTGGGACATCAAAAGCAATCAGCCCCAGCATTTT. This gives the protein CASSLNWDIKSNQPQHF.

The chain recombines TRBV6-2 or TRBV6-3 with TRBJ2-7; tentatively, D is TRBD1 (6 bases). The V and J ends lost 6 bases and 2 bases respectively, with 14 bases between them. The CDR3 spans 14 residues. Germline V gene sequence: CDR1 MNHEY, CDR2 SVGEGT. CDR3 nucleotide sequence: TGTGCCAGCAGCCACAGGGAGCCCACCTACGAGCAGTACTTC. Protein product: CASSHREPTYEQYF.

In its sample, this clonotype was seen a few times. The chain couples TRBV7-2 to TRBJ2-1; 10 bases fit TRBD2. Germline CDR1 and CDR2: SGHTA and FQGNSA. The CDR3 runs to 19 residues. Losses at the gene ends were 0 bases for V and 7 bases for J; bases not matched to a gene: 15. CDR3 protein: CASSLASGRAIRRWNEQFF. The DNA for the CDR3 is TGTGCCAGCAGCTTAGCAAGCGGGAGGGCCATTAGGAGATGGAATGAGCAGTTCTTC. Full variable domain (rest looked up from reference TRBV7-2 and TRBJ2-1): GAGVSQSPSNKVTEKGKDVELRCDPISGHTALYWYRQSLGQGLEFLIYFQGNSAPDKSGLPSDRFSAERTGGSVSTLTIQRTQQEDSAVYLCASSLASGRAIRRWNEQFFGPGTRLTVL.